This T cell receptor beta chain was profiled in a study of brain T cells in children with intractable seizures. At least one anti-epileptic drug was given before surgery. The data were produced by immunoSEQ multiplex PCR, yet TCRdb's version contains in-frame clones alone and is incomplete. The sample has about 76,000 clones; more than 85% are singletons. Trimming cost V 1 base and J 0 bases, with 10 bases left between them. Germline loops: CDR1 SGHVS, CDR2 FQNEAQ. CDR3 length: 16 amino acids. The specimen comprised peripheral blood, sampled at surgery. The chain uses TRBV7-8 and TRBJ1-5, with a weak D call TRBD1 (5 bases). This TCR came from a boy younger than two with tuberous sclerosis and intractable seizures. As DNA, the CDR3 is TGTGCCAGCAGCTTAGTGAGGGACGGTAGCAATCAGCCCCAGCATTTT. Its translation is CASSLVRDGSNQPQHF.